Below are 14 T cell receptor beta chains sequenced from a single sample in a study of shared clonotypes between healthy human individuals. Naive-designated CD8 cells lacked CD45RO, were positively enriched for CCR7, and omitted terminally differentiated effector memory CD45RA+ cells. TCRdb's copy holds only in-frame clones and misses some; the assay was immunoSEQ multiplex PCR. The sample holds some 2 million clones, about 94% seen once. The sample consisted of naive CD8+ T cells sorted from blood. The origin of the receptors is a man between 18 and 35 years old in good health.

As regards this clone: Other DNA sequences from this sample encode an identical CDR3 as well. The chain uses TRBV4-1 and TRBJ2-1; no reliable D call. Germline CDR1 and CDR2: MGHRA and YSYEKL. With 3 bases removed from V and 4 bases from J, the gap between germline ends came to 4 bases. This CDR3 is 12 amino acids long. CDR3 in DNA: TGCGCCAGCAGCCACATTTACAATGAGCAGTTCTTC. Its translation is CASSHIYNEQFF.

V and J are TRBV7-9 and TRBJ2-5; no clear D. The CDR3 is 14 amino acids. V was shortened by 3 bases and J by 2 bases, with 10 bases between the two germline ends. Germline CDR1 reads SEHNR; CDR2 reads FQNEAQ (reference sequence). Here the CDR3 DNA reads TGTGCCAGCAGCTTGGAGACACCTCAAGAGACCCAGTACTTC. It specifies CASSLETPQETQYF. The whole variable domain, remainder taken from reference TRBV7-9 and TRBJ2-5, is DTGVSQNPRHKITKRGQNVTFRCDPISEHNRLYWYRQTLGQGPEFLTYFQNEAQLEKSRLLSDRFSAERPKGSFSTLEIQRTEQGDSAMYLCASSLETPQETQYFGPGTRLLVL.

CDR3 protein: CASSSVLGGELFF. In nucleotides, the CDR3 is TGTGCCAGCAGCTCTGTACTAGGCGGGGAGCTGTTTTTT. The J gene is TRBJ2-2, the V gene TRBV13, with D perhaps TRBD2 (5 bases). CDR1 and CDR2 (germline): PRHDT, FYEKMQ (reference sequence). Trimming left V 4 bases short and J 7 bases short, with 10 bases between. This CDR3 is 13 amino acids long.

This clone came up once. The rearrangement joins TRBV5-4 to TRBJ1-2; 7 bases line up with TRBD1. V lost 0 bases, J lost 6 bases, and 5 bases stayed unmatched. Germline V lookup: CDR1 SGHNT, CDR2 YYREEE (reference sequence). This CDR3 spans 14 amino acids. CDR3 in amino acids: CASSLDRGGHGYTF. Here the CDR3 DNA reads TGTGCCAGCAGCTTGGACAGGGGAGGACATGGCTACACCTTC.

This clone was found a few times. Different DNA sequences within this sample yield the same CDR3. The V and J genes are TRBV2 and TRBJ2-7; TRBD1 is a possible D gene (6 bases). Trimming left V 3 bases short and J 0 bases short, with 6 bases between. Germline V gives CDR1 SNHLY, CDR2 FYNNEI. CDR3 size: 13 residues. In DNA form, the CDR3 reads TGTGCCAGCAGTGACAGGGGCTCCTACGAGCAGTACTTC. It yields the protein CASSDRGSYEQYF.

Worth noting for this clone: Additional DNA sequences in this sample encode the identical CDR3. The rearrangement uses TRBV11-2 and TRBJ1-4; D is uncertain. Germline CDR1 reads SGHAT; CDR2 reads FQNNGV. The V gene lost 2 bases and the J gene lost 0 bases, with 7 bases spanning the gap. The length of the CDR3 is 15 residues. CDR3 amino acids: CASSLNRATNEKLFF. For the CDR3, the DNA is TGTGCCAGCAGCTTAAATAGGGCAACTAATGAAAAACTGTTTTTT. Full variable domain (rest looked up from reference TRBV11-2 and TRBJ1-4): EAGVAQSPRYKIIEKRQSVAFWCNPISGHATLYWYQQILGQGPKLLIQFQNNGVVDDSQLPKDRFSAERLKGVDSTLKIQPAKLEDSAVYLCASSLNRATNEKLFFGSGTQLSVL.

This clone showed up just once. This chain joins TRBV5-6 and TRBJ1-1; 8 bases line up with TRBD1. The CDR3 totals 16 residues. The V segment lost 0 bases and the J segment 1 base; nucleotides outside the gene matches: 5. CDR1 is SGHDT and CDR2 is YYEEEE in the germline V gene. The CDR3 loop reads CASSLVQGAWNTEAFF. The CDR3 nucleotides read TGTGCCAGCAGCTTGGTCCAGGGGGCTTGGAACACTGAAGCTTTCTTT.

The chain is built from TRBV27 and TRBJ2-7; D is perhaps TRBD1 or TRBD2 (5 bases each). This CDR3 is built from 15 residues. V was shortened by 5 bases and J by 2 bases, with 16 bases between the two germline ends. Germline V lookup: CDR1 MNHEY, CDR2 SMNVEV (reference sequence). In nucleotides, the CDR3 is TGTGCCAGCAGTCCCCAGCCCCTGGGGGCCTACGAGCAGTACTTC. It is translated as CASSPQPLGAYEQYF.

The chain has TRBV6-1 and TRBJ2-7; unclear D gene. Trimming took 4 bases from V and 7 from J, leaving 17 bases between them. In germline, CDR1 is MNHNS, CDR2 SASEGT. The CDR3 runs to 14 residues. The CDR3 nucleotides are TGTGCCAGCAGTGTATCGGAAGCCCTTTATGAGCAGTACTTC. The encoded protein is CASSVSEALYEQYF.

This chain's CDR3 is CASSLGPDLGYTF. The DNA of the CDR3 is TGTGCCAGCAGTTTAGGACCGGATCTGGGCTACACCTTC. The chain carries TRBV27 and TRBJ1-2, with no clear D. The germline V gene has CDR1 MNHEY and CDR2 SMNVEV (reference sequence). The CDR3 loop spans 13 amino acids. The germline V and J ends were trimmed by 2 bases and 8 bases, with 12 bases remaining between them.

DNA for the CDR3: TGTGCCAGCAGTGAAGAGGGAGGACAGGCCTTTTTCTTTTATGGCTACACCTTC. Its protein is CASSEEGGQAFFFYGYTF. V gene TRBV6-1 combines with J gene TRBJ1-2, with 7 bases lining up with TRBD1. The CDR3 consists of 18 residues. The germline gives CDR1 MNHNS, CDR2 SASEGT. V dropped 1 base and J dropped 5; count of bases not matched to a gene: 16.

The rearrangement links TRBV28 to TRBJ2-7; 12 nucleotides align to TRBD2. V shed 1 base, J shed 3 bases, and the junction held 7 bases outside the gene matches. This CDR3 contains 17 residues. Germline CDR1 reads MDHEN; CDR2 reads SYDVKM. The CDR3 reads CASSLSLAGGPNYEQYF. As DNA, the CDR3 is TGTGCCAGCAGTTTATCACTAGCGGGGGGACCCAACTACGAGCAGTACTTC. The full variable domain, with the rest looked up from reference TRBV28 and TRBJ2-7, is DVKVTQSSRYLVKRTGEKVFLECVQDMDHENMFWYRQDPGLGLRLIYFSYDVKMKEKGDIPEGYSVSREKKERFSLILESASTNQTSMYLCASSLSLAGGPNYEQYFGPGTRLTVT.

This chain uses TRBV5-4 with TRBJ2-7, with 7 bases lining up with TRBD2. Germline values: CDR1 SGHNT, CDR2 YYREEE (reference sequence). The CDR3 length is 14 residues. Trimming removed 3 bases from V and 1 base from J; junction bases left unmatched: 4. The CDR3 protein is CASSYWGGSYEQYF. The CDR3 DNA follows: TGTGCCAGCAGCTACTGGGGAGGGTCCTACGAGCAGTACTTC.

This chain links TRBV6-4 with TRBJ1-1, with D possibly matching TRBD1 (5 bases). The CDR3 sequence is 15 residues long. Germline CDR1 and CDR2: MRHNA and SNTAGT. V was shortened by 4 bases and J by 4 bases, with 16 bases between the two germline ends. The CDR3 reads CASSAKIGTATEAFF. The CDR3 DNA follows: TGTGCCAGCAGTGCAAAAATAGGGACGGCCACTGAAGCTTTCTTT.